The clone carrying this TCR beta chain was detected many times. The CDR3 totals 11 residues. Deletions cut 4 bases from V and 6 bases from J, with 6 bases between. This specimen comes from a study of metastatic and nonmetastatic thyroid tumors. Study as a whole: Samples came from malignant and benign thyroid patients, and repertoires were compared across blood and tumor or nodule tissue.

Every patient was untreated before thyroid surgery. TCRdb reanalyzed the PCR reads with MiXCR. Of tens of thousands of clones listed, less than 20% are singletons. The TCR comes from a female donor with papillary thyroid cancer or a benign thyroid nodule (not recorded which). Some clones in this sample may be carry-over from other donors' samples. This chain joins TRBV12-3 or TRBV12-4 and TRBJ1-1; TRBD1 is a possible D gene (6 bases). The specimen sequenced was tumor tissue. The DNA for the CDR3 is TGTGCCAGCAGTTACAGGGCTGAAGCTTTCTTT. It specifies CASSYRAEAFF.